This T cell receptor beta chain is drawn from a study of spatial heterogeneity in lung cancer. Described time point: blood at routine non-recurrence follow-up after resection. Per germline, CDR1 SGDLS and CDR2 YYNGEE. Trimming removed 3 bases from V and 8 bases from J, with 19 bases in between. This CDR3 contains 15 residues. TCRdb reprocessed the 5' RACE reads via MiXCR and lists one record per CDR3 protein. The sample has about 94,000 distinct CDR3 sequences; roughly 19% are singletons. This clonotype was found many times. The TCR originated in a male donor with early-stage non-small cell lung cancer. The sequenced sample was PBMCs, obtained at follow-up. This chain joins TRBV9 and TRBJ2-3, with D possibly matching TRBD2 (6 bases). The CDR3 DNA follows: TGTGCCAGCAGCGAATCGGGTCCTAGCGAGGGTACGCAGTATTTT. Its translation: CASSESGPSEGTQYF.